This T cell receptor beta chain was recovered during a study of blood T cell repertoires in COVID-19 (dated by TCRdb to the early 2020s). For the study in its entirety: Samples covering the acute and convalescent phases of COVID-19 were provided by collaborators in the United States, Italy and Spain. The prospective study material was composed of cDNA or gDNA derived from T cells, B-cell-depleted T cells, or PBMCs. Deeply sampled blood TCRbeta repertoires from subjects exposed to, actively infected with, or recovered from COVID-19 were included in the dataset. The repertoires were made available in a free public database intended to serve as a resource for research on the immune response to SARS-CoV-2. The samples were drawn from two sources: the first 160 participants of the ongoing ImmuneRACE study, and 1,000 to 1,500 subjects contributed by 6 global collaborators. Sample metadata almost always included a de-identified subject ID, COVID-19 status, age in years and sex. Where available, HLA class I and class II types were obtained from metadata supplied by the sample provider rather than from assay-based typing. Results and caveats for the whole study, not just this receptor: The quantity of clinical and demographic metadata differed by source and by participant and was supplied without curation.

Each collaborating institution followed its own protocols to collect whole blood in K2EDTA tubes. For TCRbeta analysis, collaborator samples were shipped as frozen whole blood, as isolated PBMCs, or as DNA extracted from either sample type. CDR1 KGHSH and CDR2 LQKENI are derived from the germline V gene. V was cut back by 6 bases and J by 7 bases, leaving a gap of 7 bases between them. The CDR3 starts with the cysteine, ends with the phenylalanine, and has 12 residues. Only the CDR3 portion is preserved as DNA: 36 bases, with reading frame beginning at the first base. This clone appeared a single time. This clone's antigen is unknown. Base quality data are lacking; no much larger clone is found one base away. TCRbeta CDR3 regions were amplified from genomic DNA by means of the immunoSEQ Assay, a bias-controlled multiplex PCR. The original pipeline was this. Nucleated cell counts per sample were estimated from amplification of reference gene primers within the assay. To quantify the absolute abundance of each unique TCRbeta CDR3 rearrangement, sequence reads were collapsed and filtered. For each sample, productive Simpson clonality was calculated by taking the square root of Simpson's diversity index across productive rearrangements. TCRdb's version of the immuneACCESS table is confined to in-frame rearrangements and falls short of the full clone set. An unresolved V gene accounts for under half of the shortfall where checked; the remainder is of unknown origin. V, J and clone size reflect that table, while D and trimming were determined from the DNA. Within this sample are 350,000 or so clones, with around 80% of them counted one time only. The leading ten clones occupy 2.5% to 3% of the sample.

This sequence originates from a man in his thirties or forties with active or convalescent COVID-19. Sequenced material: peripheral blood. This sequence uses TRBV18 and TRBJ1-6; the D gene is perhaps TRBD1, from 5 matching bases. The DNA reads as follows: TGTGCCAGCTCCCAGGGCAATTCACCCCTCCACTTT. This yields the protein CASSQGNSPLHF.